This TCR beta chain comes out of a study of blood T cell repertoires in COVID-19. Some clones are missing from TCRdb's copy, which holds only in-frame ones; the method was immunoSEQ multiplex PCR. The table has roughly 140,000 clones, 81% seen once. The CDR3 sequence is 15 residues long. Germline values: CDR1 ENHRY, CDR2 SYGVKD. Trimming shortened V by 0 bases and J by 9 bases, and 15 bases separated the two germline ends. The genes are TRBV10-3 and TRBJ2-1; weak D call: TRBD1 (5 bases). The sequenced sample consisted of peripheral blood. The clonotype was recovered from a human donor in a cohort sampled during active COVID-19. The CDR3 bases are TGTGCCATCAGTGAGTCAGGGGCATTTAGAGGTGAGCAGTTCTTC. Its protein product is CAISESGAFRGEQFF.